A single sample is the source of the 21 T cell receptor beta chains below, sequenced in a study of OX40 agonist ivuxolimab in advanced cancers. Clones were read by immunoSEQ multiplex PCR, and TCRdb kept only the in-frame ones, dropping some. The sample lists approximately 76,000 clones, roughly 88% seen once, with less than 6.5% in the top ten. This sample comprised CD4+ or CD8+ T cells sorted from blood, obtained in a trial of the OX40 agonist ivuxolimab. Receptors were obtained from an adult with an advanced solid tumor such as melanoma, head and neck, liver or kidney cancer.

The chain recombines TRBV19 with TRBJ1-2; TRBD1 might be the D (6 bases). V lost 7 bases, J lost 4 bases, and 16 bases lay in between. Germline V gene sequence: CDR1 LNHDA, CDR2 SQIVND (reference sequence). CDR3 length equals 14 residues. The CDR3 loop is CASTAGELSYGYTF. CDR3 coding DNA: TGTGCCAGTACCGCAGGGGAACTAAGCTATGGCTACACCTTC.

This chain connects TRBV10-3 to TRBJ2-2; 8 bases match TRBD2. The CDR3 consists of 14 residues. With 8 bases clipped from V and 1 base from J, the junction kept 3 bases outside the gene matches. CDR1 and CDR2 (germline): ENHRY, SYGVKD. The CDR3 spells CAIRAGENTGELFF. CDR3 in DNA: TGTGCCATCCGAGCGGGAGAGAACACCGGGGAGCTGTTTTTT.

The chain combines TRBV27 with TRBJ1-2; D not resolved. Deletions cut 5 bases from V and 5 bases from J, with 21 bases between. The CDR3 runs to 16 residues. In germline, CDR1 is MNHEY, CDR2 SMNVEV (reference sequence). The CDR3 region is CASSPQPESNIYGYTF. CDR3 DNA sequence: TGTGCCAGCAGTCCCCAGCCAGAGAGCAATATTTATGGCTACACCTTC.

The rearrangement uses TRBV11-3 and TRBJ2-7; unclear D gene. The germline V gene has CDR1 SGHNT and CDR2 YENEEA. The germline V and J ends were trimmed by 3 bases and 4 bases, with 4 bases remaining between them. CDR3 length: 11 amino acids. The CDR3 reads CASSLDYEQYF. The CDR3 DNA reads as TGTGCCAGCAGCTTGGATTACGAGCAGTACTTC.

V and J are TRBV5-1 and TRBJ2-7; D gene ambiguous. The CDR3 spans 14 residues. Trimming removed 0 bases from V and 5 bases from J, with 12 bases in between. Germline values: CDR1 SGHRS, CDR2 YFSETQ. The CDR3: CASSLAPGYNEQYF. CDR3 coding DNA: TGCGCCAGCAGCTTGGCTCCAGGATACAACGAGCAGTACTTC.

This chain joins TRBV19 and TRBJ1-1, with D unresolved. Germline V CDR1 and CDR2: LNHDA, SQIVND (reference sequence). The germline V and J ends were trimmed by 3 bases and 1 base, with 6 bases remaining between them. CDR3 length: 13 residues. The CDR3 is CASSITANTEAFF. The CDR3 DNA is TGTGCCAGTAGTATCACAGCGAACACTGAAGCTTTCTTT.

This chain joins TRBV27 and TRBJ1-1, with TRBD1 matching over 10 bases. In germline, CDR1 is MNHEY, CDR2 SMNVEV (reference sequence). CDR3 size: 17 residues. Trimming removed 5 bases from V and 11 bases from J; junction bases left unmatched: 20. DNA for the CDR3: TGTGCCAGCAGTCGCCTAGCCGGGACAGGGGAGGCAGTGGGCGCTTTCTTT. Translating gives CASSRLAGTGEAVGAFF.

The J gene is TRBJ2-5, the V gene TRBV29-1, with D perhaps TRBD1 or TRBD2 (5 bases each). The CDR3 totals 13 residues. Trimming stripped 8 bases from V and 6 bases from J, with 19 bases between. In germline, CDR1 is SQVTM, CDR2 ANQGSEA. The CDR3 coding sequence is TGCAGCTCCTCGCGCGTCGAGGGGAAGACCCAGTACTTC. Translating gives CSSSRVEGKTQYF. The variable domain in full, with the rest retrieved from reference TRBV29-1 and TRBJ2-5, is SAVISQKPSRDICQRGTSLTIQCQVDSQVTMMFWYRQQPGQSLTLIATANQGSEATYESGFVIDKFPISRPNLTFSTLTVSNMSPEDSSIYLCSSSRVEGKTQYFGPGTRLLVL.

This sequence joins TRBV15 and TRBJ2-1; D may be TRBD2 (5 bases). Trimming stripped 3 bases from V and 5 bases from J, with 17 bases between. Germline CDR1 and CDR2: LNHNV and YYDKDF (reference sequence). This CDR3 contains 16 residues. In DNA, the CDR3 is TGTGCCACCAGCAGGGCCCGCGTCCTGGGAGACAATGAGCAGTTCTTC. Amino acid sequence: CATSRARVLGDNEQFF.

The V gene is TRBV5-6, the J gene TRBJ1-2; tentatively, D is TRBD1 (6 bases). This CDR3 is built from 13 residues. CDR1 and CDR2 from the germline V gene are SGHDT and YYEEEE. Trimming removed 4 bases at V and 3 bases at J, with 10 bases between. The CDR3 loop is CASSLGGDYGYTF. The CDR3 DNA reads TGTGCCAGCAGCCTAGGGGGGGACTATGGCTACACCTTC.

V is TRBV29-1 and J is TRBJ2-7, with D unclear. There are 12 residues in the CDR3. V lost 4 bases to trimming and J lost 3 bases, with 10 bases between them. Germline V CDR1 and CDR2: SQVTM, ANQGSEA. The CDR3 nucleotides are TGCAGCGTTGTCGGCACCTACTACGAGCAGTACTTC. Amino acids: CSVVGTYYEQYF.

The chain carries TRBV19 and TRBJ2-5; 7 bases line up with TRBD2. Losses at the gene ends were 3 bases for V and 1 base for J; bases not matched to a gene: 5. The CDR3 runs 15 residues. The germline CDR1 and CDR2 sequences are LNHDA and SQIVND (reference sequence). DNA for the CDR3: TGTGCCAGTAGTATGGCGGGGGTCTCCCAAGAGACCCAGTACTTC. As protein: CASSMAGVSQETQYF.

This clone was detected only a few times. The J gene is TRBJ1-5, the V gene TRBV30, with D perhaps matching TRBD1 (5 bases). The V gene lost 1 base and the J gene lost 4 bases, with 8 bases spanning the gap. The CDR3 has 13 residues. Germline V lookup: CDR1 GTSNPN, CDR2 SVGIG (reference sequence). CDR3 residues: CAWSAGGNQPQHF. Written as DNA, the CDR3 is TGTGCCTGGAGTGCGGGGGGAAATCAGCCCCAGCATTTT.

This chain uses TRBV18 with TRBJ1-1; weak D call: TRBD1 (5 bases). V lost 0 bases, J lost 0 bases, and 14 bases lay in between. The CDR3 is 17 amino acids. Germline CDR1 is KGHSH and CDR2 is LQKENI. The chain's CDR3 is CASSPPAGLGVNTEAFF. DNA for the CDR3: TGTGCCAGCTCACCACCGGCAGGGCTAGGGGTGAACACTGAAGCTTTCTTT.

The V gene is TRBV9, the J gene TRBJ2-3, with TRBD2 matching over 16 bases. The CDR3 is made up of 19 amino acids. V dropped 0 bases and J dropped 5; count of bases not matched to a gene: 9. Germline assignment: CDR1 SGDLS and CDR2 YYNGEE. The CDR3 DNA reads TGTGCCAGCAGCGTAGAAGGGACTAGCGGGAGGGCCTACAGAGATACGCAGTATTTT. Its translation is CASSVEGTSGRAYRDTQYF.

Concerning this clone: One end of the junction does not line up with germline, which may come from a read error. The rearrangement links TRBV18 to TRBJ2-7, with D hard to call. Germline values: CDR1 KGHSH, CDR2 LQKENI. This CDR3 has 12 residues. CDR3 sequence (DNA): TGTGCCGGCTCACCAGAGTCGAGCGAGCAGTACTTC. Translation gives CAGSPESSEQYF.

The V and J genes are TRBV5-8 and TRBJ2-4; 11 bases fit TRBD2. In germline, CDR1 is SGHTS, CDR2 YDEGEE. V lost 5 bases to trimming and J lost 6 bases; unmatched junction nucleotides: 1. The CDR3 sequence is 13 residues long. The CDR3 loop reads CASRGTSGNIQYF. The CDR3 DNA reads TGTGCCAGCAGGGGGACTAGCGGAAACATTCAGTACTTC.

The chain recombines TRBV7-6 with TRBJ2-1, with no clear D. With 2 bases removed from V and 7 bases from J, the gap between germline ends came to 6 bases. Germline V gives CDR1 SGHVS, CDR2 FNYEAQ. The length of the CDR3 is 12 residues. CDR3 in amino acids: CASSLNGNEQFF. In nucleotides, the CDR3 is TGTGCCAGCAGCTTAAACGGGAATGAGCAGTTCTTC.

The chain links TRBV9 to TRBJ1-5; TRBD1 might be the D (6 bases). Trimming pared 4 bases from V and 1 base from J, leaving 9 bases between. Germline-derived CDR1 and CDR2 are SGDLS and YYNGEE. The CDR3 consists of 14 residues. The CDR3 loop is CASSPGQSNQPQHF. CDR3 DNA: TGTGCCAGCAGCCCAGGACAGAGCAATCAGCCCCAGCATTTT.

The chain carries TRBV5-1 and TRBJ1-2; D gene uncertain. The CDR3 totals 14 residues. Per germline, CDR1 SGHRS and CDR2 YFSETQ. V shed 4 bases and J shed 6 bases, with 16 bases lying between them. CDR3 DNA sequence: TGCGCCAGCAGCCCAACGACCGGGAGTAATGGCTACACCTTC. Protein product: CASSPTTGSNGYTF.

The chain links TRBV27 to TRBJ2-1; D is uncertain. V shed 7 bases and J shed 3 bases, with 19 bases lying between them. This CDR3 comprises 16 residues. Germline CDR1 MNHEY, CDR2 SMNVEV (reference sequence). Here the CDR3 DNA reads TGTGCCAGCACCCCCCAGAGGCAGTCTGGCTACAATGAGCAGTTCTTC. Translating it yields CASTPQRQSGYNEQFF.